This T cell receptor beta chain was found in a study of response to subunit inactivated influenza vaccine. Study conclusions and caveats: Authors suggested each seasonal influenza vaccination recruits few new T cells.

Each CDR3 protein gets one entry after TCRdb re-called the RT-PCR reads with MiXCR. Of 560,000 or so distinct CDR3 sequences detected, around 8% appear once; the ten largest clones hold under 15%. The V gene's germline CDR1 is MNHEY and CDR2 SVGAGI. Trimming removed 4 bases from V and 0 bases from J, with 13 bases in between. CDR3 size: 17 residues. This clonotype has just a few counts. The antigen is not known. The chain joins TRBV6-5 to TRBJ2-6, with unresolved D. This TCR was recovered from a man aged 50-75 years who received an inactivated influenza vaccine. The sequenced sample was PBMCs from blood, obtained roughly 24 months after vaccination. CDR3: CASSLVGRSSGANVLTF. The CDR3 DNA reads as TGTGCCAGCAGTTTAGTCGGACGGTCCTCTGGGGCCAACGTCCTGACTTTC.